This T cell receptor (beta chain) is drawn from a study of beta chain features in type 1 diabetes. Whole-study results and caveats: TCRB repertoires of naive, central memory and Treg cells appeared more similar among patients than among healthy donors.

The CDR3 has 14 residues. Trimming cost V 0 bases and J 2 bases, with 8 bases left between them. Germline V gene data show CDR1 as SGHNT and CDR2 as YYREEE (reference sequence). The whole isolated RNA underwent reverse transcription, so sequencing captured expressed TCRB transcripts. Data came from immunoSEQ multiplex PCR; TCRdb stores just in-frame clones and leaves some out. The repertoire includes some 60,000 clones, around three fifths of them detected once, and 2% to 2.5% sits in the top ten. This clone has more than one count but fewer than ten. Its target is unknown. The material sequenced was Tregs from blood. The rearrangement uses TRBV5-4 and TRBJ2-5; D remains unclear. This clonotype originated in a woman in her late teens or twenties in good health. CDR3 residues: CASSLAVTQETQYF. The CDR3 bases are TGTGCCAGCAGCTTGGCTGTTACTCAAGAGACCCAGTACTTC.